This T cell receptor (beta chain) was sequenced during a study of blood T cells in healthy people across ages. Germline CDR1 reads SGHTA; CDR2 reads FQGNSA. V was cut by 0 bases and J by 2 bases, with 3 bases left in between. CDR3 length: 13 amino acids. The use of a sample-barcoded 5' primer and a J-beta primer mix characterized a second PCR of about 7 to 12 cycles. MiXCR was run by TCRdb on the 5' RACE reads, yielding one entry per CDR3 protein. The sample holds around 1,000,000 distinct CDR3 sequences, around 25% seen once. This same sample was also part of a study on T cells of mothers and their children.

The chain uses TRBV7-2 and TRBJ2-3; D not certain. The origin of this receptor is a girl aged 2-15 years in good health. The source material was blood. Here the CDR3 DNA reads TGTGCCAGCAGCTTAGCAATCACAGATACGCAGTATTTT. Amino acids: CASSLAITDTQYF.